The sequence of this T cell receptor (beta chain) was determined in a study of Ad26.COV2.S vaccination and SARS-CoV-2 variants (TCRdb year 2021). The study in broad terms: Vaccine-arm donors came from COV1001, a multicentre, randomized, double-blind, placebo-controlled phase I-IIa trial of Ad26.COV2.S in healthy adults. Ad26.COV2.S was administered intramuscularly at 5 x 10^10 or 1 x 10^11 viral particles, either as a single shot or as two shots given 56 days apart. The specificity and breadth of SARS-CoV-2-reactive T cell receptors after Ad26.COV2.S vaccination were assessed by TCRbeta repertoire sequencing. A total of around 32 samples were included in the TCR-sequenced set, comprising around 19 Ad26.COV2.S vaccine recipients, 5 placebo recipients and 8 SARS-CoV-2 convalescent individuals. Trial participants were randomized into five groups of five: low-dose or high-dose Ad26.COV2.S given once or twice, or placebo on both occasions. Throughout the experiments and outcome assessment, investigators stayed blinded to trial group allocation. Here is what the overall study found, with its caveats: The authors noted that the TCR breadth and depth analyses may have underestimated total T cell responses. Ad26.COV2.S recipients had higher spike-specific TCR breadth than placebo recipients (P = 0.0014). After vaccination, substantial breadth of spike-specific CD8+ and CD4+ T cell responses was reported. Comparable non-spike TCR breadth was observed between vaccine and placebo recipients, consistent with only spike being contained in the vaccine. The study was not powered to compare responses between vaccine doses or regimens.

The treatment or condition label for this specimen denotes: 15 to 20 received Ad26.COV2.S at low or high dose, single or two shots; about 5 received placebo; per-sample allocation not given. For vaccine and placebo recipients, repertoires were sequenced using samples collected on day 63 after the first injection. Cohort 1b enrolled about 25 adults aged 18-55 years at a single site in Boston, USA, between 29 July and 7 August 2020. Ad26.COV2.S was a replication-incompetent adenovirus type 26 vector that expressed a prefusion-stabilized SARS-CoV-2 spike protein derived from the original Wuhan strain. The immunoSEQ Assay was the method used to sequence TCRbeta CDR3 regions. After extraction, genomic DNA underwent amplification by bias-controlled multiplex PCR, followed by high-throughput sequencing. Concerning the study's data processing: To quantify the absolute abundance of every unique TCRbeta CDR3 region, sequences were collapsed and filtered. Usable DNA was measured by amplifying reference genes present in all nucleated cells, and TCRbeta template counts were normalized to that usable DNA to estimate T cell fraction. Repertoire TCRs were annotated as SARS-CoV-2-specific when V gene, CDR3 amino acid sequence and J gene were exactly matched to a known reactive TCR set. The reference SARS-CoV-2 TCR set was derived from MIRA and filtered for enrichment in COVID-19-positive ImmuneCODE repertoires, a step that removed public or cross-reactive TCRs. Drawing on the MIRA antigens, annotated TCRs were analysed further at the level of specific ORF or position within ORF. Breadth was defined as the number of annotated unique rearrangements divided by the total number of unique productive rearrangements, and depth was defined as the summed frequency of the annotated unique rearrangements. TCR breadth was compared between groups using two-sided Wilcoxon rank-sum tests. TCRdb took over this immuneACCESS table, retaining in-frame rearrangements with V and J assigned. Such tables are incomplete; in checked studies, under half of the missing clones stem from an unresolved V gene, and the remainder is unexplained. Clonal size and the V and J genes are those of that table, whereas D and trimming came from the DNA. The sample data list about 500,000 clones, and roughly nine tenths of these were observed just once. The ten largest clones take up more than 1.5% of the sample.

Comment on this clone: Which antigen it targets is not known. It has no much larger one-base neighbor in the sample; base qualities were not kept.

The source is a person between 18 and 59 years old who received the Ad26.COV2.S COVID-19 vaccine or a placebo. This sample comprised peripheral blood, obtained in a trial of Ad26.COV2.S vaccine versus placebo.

The CDR3 protein sequence reads: CASSDRWGDTQYF. The DNA is as follows: TGTGCCAGCAGTGATCGTTGGGGTGACACGCAGTATTTT. This chain is built from TRBV2 and TRBJ2-3; too little of a D gene remains to name it. For CDR1 and CDR2, the germline V gene lists SNHLY and FYNNEI. Taken from cysteine to phenylalanine, the CDR3 has 13 residues. The entry retains the CDR3 DNA only, 39 bases that are in frame from base 1. V is clipped by 3 bases and J by 9 bases, and the sequence between their germline boundaries is 13 bases long.